A selection of T cell receptor beta chains follows, all from one sample in a study of shared clonotypes between healthy human individuals. Only in-frame clones appear in the TCRdb table, and some are missing; sequencing was by immunoSEQ multiplex PCR. The repertoire holds roughly 1,600,000 clones, with roughly 98.5% as singletons. The sample consisted of naive CD4+ T cells sorted from blood. The receptor source for this set is a man aged 30 to 39 in good health. CDR3s include the opening cysteine and the closing phenylalanine or tryptophan. The order of the fields is CDR3 protein, V gene, CDR3 length.

CASSLSAAGEETQYF,TRBV19,15
CASSPGQRVVYEQYF,TRBV5-8,15
CAISEFRGSSYNEQFF,TRBV10-3,16
CASSPSEGGAGGYTF,TRBV18,15
CASSTGPGASTDTQYF,TRBV7-9,16
CASSQGTLGNQPQHF,TRBV5-1,15
CASSEAGGTVTDTQYF,TRBV6-1,16
CASSYGRREAFF,TRBV28,12
CASSRGLAGGGEQYF,TRBV5-4,15
CASSFHHRGNEQFF,TRBV11-1,14
CASKADPGQGDTQYF,TRBV5-1,15
CASSPGYGYTF,TRBV9,11
CASNLFVTAYGYTF,TRBV6-5,14
CATSRAPGGPSTDTQYF,TRBV15,17
CASTSEGTDTQYF,TRBV6-5,13
CASSLAAGIGDQPQHF,TRBV7-9,16
CASSQTEGYEQYF,TRBV4-3,13
CASRGAGQGSEAFF,TRBV27,14
CASSVEPLLPFGNEQFF,TRBV2,17
CASSSGTGYEKLFF,TRBV7-9,14
CASSEGFTPGYEQYF,TRBV6-1,15
CASSLWTTTGELFF,TRBV9,14
CSPDHNNEQFF,TRBV20-1,11
CASSYFSSGRIDTQYF,TRBV6-5,16
CASSSLLLYGYTF,TRBV28,13
CSERTGETQYF,TRBV29-1,11
CASSPQGANADQPQHF,TRBV18,16
CASSLSGTGELFF,TRBV7-6,13
CASSSRLAGDGLSNATQYF,TRBV7-7,19
CASSLVAGLSYEQYF,TRBV11-2,15
CASSPGGGLSYEQYF,TRBV5-4,15
CASSLERGLTNTQYF,TRBV27,15
CASSPPPVTTYEQYF,TRBV18,15
CASRSPGPLNQPQHF,TRBV28,15
CASSSRISSGNTIYF,TRBV27,15
CASSVDDSETQYF,TRBV9,13
CSVEDPAGGPYEQYF,TRBV29-1,15